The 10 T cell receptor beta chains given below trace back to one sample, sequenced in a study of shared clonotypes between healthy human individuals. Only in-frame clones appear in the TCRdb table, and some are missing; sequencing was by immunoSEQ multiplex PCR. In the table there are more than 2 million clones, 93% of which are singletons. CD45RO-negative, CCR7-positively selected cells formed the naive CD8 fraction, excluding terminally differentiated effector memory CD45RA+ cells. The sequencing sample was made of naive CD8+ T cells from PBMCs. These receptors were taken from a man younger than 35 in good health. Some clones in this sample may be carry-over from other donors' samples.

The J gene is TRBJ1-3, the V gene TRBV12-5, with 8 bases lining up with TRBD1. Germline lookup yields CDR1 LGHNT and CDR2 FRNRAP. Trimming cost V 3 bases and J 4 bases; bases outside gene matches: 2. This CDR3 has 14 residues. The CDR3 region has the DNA TGTGCTAGTGGTTTAGGGACAGGAGGAAACACCATATATTTT. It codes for CASGLGTGGNTIYF. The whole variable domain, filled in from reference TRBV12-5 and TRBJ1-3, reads DARVTQTPRHKVTEMGQEVTMRCQPILGHNTVFWYRQTMMQGLELLAYFRNRAPLDDSGMPKDRFSAEMPDATLATLKIQPSEPRDSAVYFCASGLGTGGNTIYFGEGSWLTVV.

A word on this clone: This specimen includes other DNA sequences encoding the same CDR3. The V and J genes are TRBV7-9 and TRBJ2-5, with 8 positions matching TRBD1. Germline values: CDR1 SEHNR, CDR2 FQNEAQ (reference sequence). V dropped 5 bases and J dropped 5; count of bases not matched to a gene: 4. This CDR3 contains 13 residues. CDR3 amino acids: CASSRDRGETQYF. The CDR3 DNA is TGTGCCAGCAGCCGAGACAGGGGTGAGACCCAGTACTTC.

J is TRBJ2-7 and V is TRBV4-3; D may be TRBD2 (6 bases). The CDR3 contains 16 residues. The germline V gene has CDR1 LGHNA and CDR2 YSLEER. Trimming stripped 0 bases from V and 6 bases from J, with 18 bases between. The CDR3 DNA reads TGCGCCAGCAGCCAAGATTCTCAGACTAGGGGACTCGAGCAGTACTTC. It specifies CASSQDSQTRGLEQYF.

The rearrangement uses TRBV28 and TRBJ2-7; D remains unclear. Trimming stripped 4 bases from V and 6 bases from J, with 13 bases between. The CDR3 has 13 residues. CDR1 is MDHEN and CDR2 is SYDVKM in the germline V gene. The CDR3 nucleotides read TGTGCCAGCAGTTCGGACGGACCGGGCGAGCAGTACTTC. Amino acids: CASSSDGPGEQYF.

In DNA, the CDR3 is TGTGCCAGCGTAGGACTAGCGGATGATAACTACGAGCAGTACTTC. As protein: CASVGLADDNYEQYF. V is TRBV28 and J is TRBJ2-7, with 10 bases aligning to TRBD2. The CDR3 runs 15 residues. Losses at the gene ends were 8 bases for V and 3 bases for J; bases not matched to a gene: 10. Germline V gene data show CDR1 as MDHEN and CDR2 as SYDVKM.

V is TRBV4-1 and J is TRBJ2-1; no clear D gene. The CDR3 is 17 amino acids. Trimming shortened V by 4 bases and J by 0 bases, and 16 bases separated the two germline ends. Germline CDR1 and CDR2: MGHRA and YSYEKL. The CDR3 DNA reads TGCGCCAGCAGCCCAACCGTCAACGCGCCCTCCTACAATGAGCAGTTCTTC. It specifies CASSPTVNAPSYNEQFF.

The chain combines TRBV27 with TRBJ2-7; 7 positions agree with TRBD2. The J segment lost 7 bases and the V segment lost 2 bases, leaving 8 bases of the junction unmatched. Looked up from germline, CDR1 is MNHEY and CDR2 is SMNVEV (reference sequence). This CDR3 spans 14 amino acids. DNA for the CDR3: TGTGCCAGCAGTTTAATTGTCGGCGGGGGAGAGCAGTACTTC. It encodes CASSLIVGGGEQYF.

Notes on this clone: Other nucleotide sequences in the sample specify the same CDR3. CDR3 DNA sequence: TGTGCCAGCTCACCGGCGTCCTACAATGAGCAGTTCTTC. It codes for CASSPASYNEQFF. The chain has TRBV28 and TRBJ2-1; no definite D call. The CDR3 has 13 residues. V was trimmed by 8 bases and J by 1 base, leaving 9 bases between them. Germline V gives CDR1 MDHEN, CDR2 SYDVKM.

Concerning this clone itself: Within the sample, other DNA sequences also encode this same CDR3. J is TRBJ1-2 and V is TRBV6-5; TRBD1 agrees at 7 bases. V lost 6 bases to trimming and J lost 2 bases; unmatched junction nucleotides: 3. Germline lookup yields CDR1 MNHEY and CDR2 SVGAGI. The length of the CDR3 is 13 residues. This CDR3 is CASSPTGNYGYTF. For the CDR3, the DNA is TGTGCCAGCAGCCCGACAGGGAACTATGGCTACACCTTC.

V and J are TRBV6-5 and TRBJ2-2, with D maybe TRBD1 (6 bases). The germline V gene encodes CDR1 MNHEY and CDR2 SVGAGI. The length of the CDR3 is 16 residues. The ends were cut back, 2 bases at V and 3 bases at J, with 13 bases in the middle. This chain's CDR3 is CASSYALTGYTGELFF. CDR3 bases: TGTGCCAGCAGTTACGCCCTGACAGGATACACCGGGGAGCTGTTTTTT.